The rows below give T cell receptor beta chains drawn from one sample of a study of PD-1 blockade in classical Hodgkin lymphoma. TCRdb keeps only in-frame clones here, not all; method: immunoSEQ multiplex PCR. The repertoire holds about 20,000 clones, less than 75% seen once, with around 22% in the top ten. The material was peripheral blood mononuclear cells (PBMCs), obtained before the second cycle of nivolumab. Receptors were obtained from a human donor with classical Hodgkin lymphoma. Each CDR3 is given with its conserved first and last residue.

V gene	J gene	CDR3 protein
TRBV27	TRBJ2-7	CASSLIGGHEQYF
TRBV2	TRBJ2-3	CASSDAGASTDTQYF
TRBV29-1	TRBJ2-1	CSVERLAGPNEQFF
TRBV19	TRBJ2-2	CASKGLFATNTGELFF
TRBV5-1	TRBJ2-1	CASSSARTSGTTTYNEQFF
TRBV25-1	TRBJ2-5	CASSAVQGVQTQYF
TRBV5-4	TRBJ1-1	CASSRSRGYSEAFF
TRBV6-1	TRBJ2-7	CASTNSGSKYEQYF
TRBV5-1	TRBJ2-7	CASRIAGSYEQYF
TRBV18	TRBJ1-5	CASSPNSREGSNQPQHF
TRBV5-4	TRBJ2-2	CASSLGTSANTGELFF
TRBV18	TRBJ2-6	CASSHETGSGANVLTF
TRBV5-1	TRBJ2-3	CASKNRDTQYF
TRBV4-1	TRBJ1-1	CASSQGQLNTEAFF
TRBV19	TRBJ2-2	CASSIAGRNTGELFF
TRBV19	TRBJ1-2	CASSLRTGGNYGYTF
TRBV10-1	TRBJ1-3	CASIPDRGGNTIYF
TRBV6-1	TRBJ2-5	CASRVGVWETQYF
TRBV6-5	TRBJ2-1	CASSYQGSYNEQFF
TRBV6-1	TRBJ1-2	CANNPVGGVPYGYTF
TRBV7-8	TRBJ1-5	CASSSRTGVGGNQPQHF
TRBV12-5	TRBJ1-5	CASGTGTGGSQPQHF
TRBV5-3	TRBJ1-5	CASNRVNSQHF
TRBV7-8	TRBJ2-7	CASSRVTDSSYEQYF
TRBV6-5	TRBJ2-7	CASSYGQGGRSEQYF
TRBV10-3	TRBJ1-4	CAIRGQVNEKLFF
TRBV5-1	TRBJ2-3	CASSRTSGARDTQYF
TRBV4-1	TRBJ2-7	CASSQEGRQGDEQYF
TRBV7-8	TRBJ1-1	CASSNGLLEAFF